A single sample is the source of the 4 T cell receptor beta chains below, sequenced in a study of shared clonotypes between healthy human individuals. Positive CCR7 selection of CD45RO-negative cells yielded the naive CD8 cells, and terminally differentiated effector memory CD45RA+ cells were excluded. The table came from immunoSEQ multiplex PCR; TCRdb's copy has only in-frame clones and leaves some out. This table holds approximately 2,200,000 clones, 90% to 95% found once. The sequenced material came from naive CD8+ T cells from PBMCs. The receptors here all came from a young man in good health. Some clones in this sample may be carry-over from other donors' samples.

This chain joins TRBV11-2 and TRBJ2-1; TRBD2 matches 9 bases. The V gene's germline CDR1 is SGHAT and CDR2 FQNNGV. This CDR3 is built from 17 residues. The J segment lost 3 bases and the V segment lost 3 bases, leaving 9 bases of the junction unmatched. CDR3: CASSFGPTSGYYNEQFF. The CDR3 DNA reads as TGTGCCAGCAGCTTTGGGCCGACTAGCGGATACTACAATGAGCAGTTCTTC.

The rearrangement uses TRBV5-1 and TRBJ2-1; D is uncertain. Looked up from germline, CDR1 is SGHRS and CDR2 is YFSETQ. This CDR3 is built from 12 residues. V dropped 1 base and J dropped 8 bases, with 7 bases sitting between them. The CDR3 nucleotides read TGCGCCAGCAGCTTGCATGTCTATGAGCAGTTCTTC. Amino acids: CASSLHVYEQFF.

The chain links TRBV6-4 to TRBJ2-1; tentative D call: TRBD2 (6 bases). V was pared by 2 bases and J by 6 bases, with 14 bases between. Per the germline V gene, CDR1 is MRHNA and CDR2 is SNTAGT. CDR3 length equals 15 residues. The CDR3 here is CASSDRRPTSNEQFF. The CDR3 DNA is TGTGCCAGCAGTGACAGACGCCCGACTAGCAATGAGCAGTTCTTC.

This clone has only one observation. The chain recombines TRBV28 with TRBJ1-5; D is unresolved. Germline loops: CDR1 MDHEN, CDR2 SYDVKM. There are 14 residues in the CDR3. V was pared by 8 bases and J by 4 bases, with 15 bases between. The CDR3 spells CASSPSGNNQPQHF. The CDR3 DNA reads TGTGCCAGCTCTCCGTCGGGGAATAATCAGCCCCAGCATTTT. The full variable domain, in which reference TRBV28 and TRBJ1-5 provide the parts outside the CDR3, is DVKVTQSSRYLVKRTGEKVFLECVQDMDHENMFWYRQDPGLGLRLIYFSYDVKMKEKGDIPEGYSVSREKKERFSLILESASTNQTSMYLCASSPSGNNQPQHFGDGTRLSIL.